This is a list of T cell receptor beta chains from one sample in a study of blood T cell repertoires in COVID-19. Clones were sequenced by immunoSEQ multiplex PCR, and TCRdb holds only the in-frame ones, with some missing. The sample comprises 45,000 to 50,000 clones, approximately 85% of which are singletons, and less than 35% rests with the top ten. Material: peripheral blood. The receptors were gathered from a woman over 75 with COVID-19, enrolled during active disease. CDR3s include the opening cysteine and the closing phenylalanine or tryptophan. The D gene is left open where the match is weak. Expanded clones get a size class; other rows say once, few or many, or leave the size out.

clone size	D gene	V gene	J gene	CDR3 DNA	CDR3 protein
-	TRBD1	TRBV9	TRBJ1-1	TGTGCCAGCAGCTGGACAGGGGAGGCTGAAGCTTTCTTT	CASSWTGEAEAFF
once	TRBD1	TRBV5-1	TRBJ2-1	TGCGCCAGCAGCTTGCTCGGGACAGGGACCTACAATGAGCAGTTCTTC	CASSLLGTGTYNEQFF
once	-	TRBV3-1/TRBV3-2	TRBJ1-1	TGTGCCAGCAGCCAGGCAGGGATCATTGAAGCTTTCTTT	CASSQAGIIEAFF
-	-	TRBV28	TRBJ1-2	TGTGCCAGCAGCCCGACAACCTATGGCTACACCTTC	CASSPTTYGYTF
-	-	TRBV2	TRBJ1-5	TGTGCCAGCAGTGATGGAGGGGGGGGCTGGAGCAATCAGCCCCAGCATTTT	CASSDGGGGWSNQPQHF
-	-	TRBV28	TRBJ2-6	TGTGCCAGCAGTTTCGCCAGGGGCTCTGGGGCCAACGTCCTGACTTTC	CASSFARGSGANVLTF
-	TRBD1	TRBV2	TRBJ2-2	TGTGCCAGCAGGGGACAGTTGAACACCGGGGAGCTGTTTTTT	CASRGQLNTGELFF
-	TRBD1	TRBV5-6	TRBJ1-1	TGTGCCAGCAGCTTTGACAGGGGCACTGAAGCTTTCTTT	CASSFDRGTEAFF
-	TRBD1	TRBV7-7	TRBJ2-5	TGTGCCAGCAGCTCACAGGGGGCTGACGAGACCCAGTACTTC	CASSSQGADETQYF
-	TRBD1	TRBV4-3	TRBJ1-6	TGCGCCAGCAGCCAAGTTGAGACAGGGGTTTCACCCCTCCACTTT	CASSQVETGVSPLHF
-	TRBD1	TRBV7-2	TRBJ2-7	TGTGCCAGCAGCTTCGCCGGGACAGGGTCCTACGAGCAGTACTTC	CASSFAGTGSYEQYF
-	-	TRBV6-5	TRBJ2-5	TGTGCCAGCAGTCACTCTCCGAGTGCGTCCCAGTACTTC	CASSHSPSASQYF
-	-	TRBV18	TRBJ1-5	TGTGCCAGCTCACCAGGGGGCTATAGCAATCAGCCCCAGCATTTT	CASSPGGYSNQPQHF
-	-	TRBV24-1	TRBJ1-5	TGTGCCACCAGTGATGGTCCAACAGCACATTTT	CATSDGPTAHF
-	-	TRBV3-1/TRBV3-2	TRBJ1-6	TGTGCCAGCATCTTAGGAGGCGGAAATTCACCCCTCCACTTT	CASILGGGNSPLHF
-	-	TRBV11-1	TRBJ2-7	TGTGCCAGCAGCTTAACGCAGTACACCTCCTACGAGCAGTACTTC	CASSLTQYTSYEQYF
-	TRBD1	TRBV27	TRBJ2-7	TGTGCCAGCAGTCCGAGGAGTTCGGGACAGGGGTCCTACGAGCAGTACTTC	CASSPRSSGQGSYEQYF
-	-	TRBV9	TRBJ1-5	TGTGCCAGCAGCGTAGATGGCCAGGCCAATCAGCCCCAGCATTTT	CASSVDGQANQPQHF
-	-	TRBV5-6	TRBJ1-1	TGTGCCAGCAGCTTCGGGGGATTGAACACTGAAGCTTTCTTT	CASSFGGLNTEAFF
-	TRBD2	TRBV6-4	TRBJ2-2	TGTGCCAGTGAAGCGGGAGAGGGAACCGGGGAGCTGTTTTTT	CASEAGEGTGELFF
once	TRBD1	TRBV7-8	TRBJ2-7	TGTGCCAGCAGCCTACGACAGGGGGAAGACGAGCAGTACTTC	CASSLRQGEDEQYF
-	TRBD1	TRBV18	TRBJ1-6	TGTGCCAGCTCACCACTGCAGGGGGATTCACCCCTCCACTTT	CASSPLQGDSPLHF
-	TRBD1	TRBV9	TRBJ1-1	TGTGCCAGCAGCTCCCCCCGGGGACAGGGGTTGCCCATGAACACTGAAGCTTTCTTT	CASSSPRGQGLPMNTEAFF
-	TRBD1	TRBV9	TRBJ1-2	TGTGCCAGCAGCGTACAGACAGGGACATCCTATGGCTACACCTTC	CASSVQTGTSYGYTF
-	-	TRBV6-5	TRBJ2-7	TGTGCCAGCAGTTACTCCTGGCCCGCCTACGAGCAGTACTTC	CASSYSWPAYEQYF
few	TRBD1	TRBV5-6	TRBJ1-1	TGTGCCAGCAGCTCCCGGGACAGGGGAAGGACTGAAGCTTTCTTT	CASSSRDRGRTEAFF
-	-	TRBV6-6	TRBJ2-1	TGTGCCAGCAGTTACCTAAATGGCAATGAGCAGTTCTTC	CASSYLNGNEQFF
-	-	TRBV7-9	TRBJ1-2	TGTGCCAGCAGCTTAGTTGCCAGTCTTAACTATGGCTACACCTTC	CASSLVASLNYGYTF
-	TRBD1	TRBV18	TRBJ1-3	TGTGCCAGCTCACTGGACAGGGGAGGAAACACCATATATTTT	CASSLDRGGNTIYF
-	-	TRBV4-1	TRBJ2-1	TGCGCCAGCAGCCAAGAGGGGGGTCAATACAATGAGCAGTTCTTC	CASSQEGGQYNEQFF
-	-	TRBV18	TRBJ2-7	TGTGCCAGCTCACCGAGGACAGTCGGCGAGCAGTACTTC	CASSPRTVGEQYF
-	-	TRBV9	TRBJ2-3	TGTGCCAGCAGCGCTCGCACAGATACGCAGTATTTT	CASSARTDTQYF
-	-	TRBV9	TRBJ2-5	TGTGCCAGCAGCGCACAAGAGACCCAGTACTTC	CASSAQETQYF
-	-	TRBV3-1/TRBV3-2	TRBJ1-3	TGTGCCAGCAGCCACCCCGAGAGGGGAAACACCATATATTTT	CASSHPERGNTIYF
-	-	TRBV7-3	TRBJ2-6	TGTGCCAGCAGCTTAATGGGACTCCCGTCTGGGGCCAACGTCCTGACTTTC	CASSLMGLPSGANVLTF
-	TRBD2	TRBV4-3	TRBJ2-5	TGCGCCAGCAGTCGAACCTTTAGCGGGGGGGGACAAGAGACCCAGTACTTC	CASSRTFSGGGQETQYF
-	TRBD2	TRBV28	TRBJ2-2	TGTGCCAGCCTCGGGGGGGCTCGGACCGGGGAGCTGTTTTTT	CASLGGARTGELFF
-	TRBD1	TRBV3-1/TRBV3-2	TRBJ1-1	TGTGCCAGCAACACTAAACAGGGGGAAGCTTTCTTT	CASNTKQGEAFF
-	-	TRBV5-1	TRBJ2-5	TGCGCCAGCAGCTCAGCGCCCCCGGAGACCCAGTACTTC	CASSSAPPETQYF
-	-	TRBV16	TRBJ1-2	TGTGCCAGCAGCCGTACCCGGGACACCTATGGCTACACCTTC	CASSRTRDTYGYTF
-	-	TRBV7-9	TRBJ1-5	TGTGCCAGCAGCCAATACGGGGGGGTAGATCAGCCCCAGCATTTT	CASSQYGGVDQPQHF
-	TRBD1	TRBV7-2	TRBJ1-2	TGTGCCAGCAGCCCTGGACAGGGAGGTAACTATGGCTACACCTTC	CASSPGQGGNYGYTF
-	-	TRBV2	TRBJ1-2	TGTGCCAGCAGTGAAGGTCAGAACAGGGGCTACACCTTC	CASSEGQNRGYTF